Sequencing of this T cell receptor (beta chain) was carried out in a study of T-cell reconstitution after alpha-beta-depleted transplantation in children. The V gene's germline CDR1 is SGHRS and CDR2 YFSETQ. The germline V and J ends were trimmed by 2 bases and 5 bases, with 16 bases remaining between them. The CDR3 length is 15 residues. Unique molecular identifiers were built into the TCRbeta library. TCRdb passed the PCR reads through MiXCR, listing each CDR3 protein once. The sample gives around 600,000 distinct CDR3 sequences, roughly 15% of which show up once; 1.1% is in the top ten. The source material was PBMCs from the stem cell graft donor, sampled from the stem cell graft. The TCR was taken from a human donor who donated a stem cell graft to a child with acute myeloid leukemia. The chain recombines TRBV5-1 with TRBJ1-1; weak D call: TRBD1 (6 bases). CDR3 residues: CASSFGRQDYTEAFF. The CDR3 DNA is TGCGCCAGCAGCTTTGGGAGACAGGACTATACTGAAGCTTTCTTT. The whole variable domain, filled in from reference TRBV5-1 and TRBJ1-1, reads KAGVTQTPRYLIKTRGQQVTLSCSPISGHRSVSWYQQTPGQGLQFLFEYFSETQRNKGNFPGRFSGRQFSNSRSEMNVSTLELGDSALYLCASSFGRQDYTEAFFGQGTRLTVV.